Below are 23 T cell receptor beta chains sequenced from a single sample in a study of CD4 T cells in relation to SARS-CoV-2 and coronaviruses. Before the COVID-19 pandemic, during about 2011-2019, CD4+ T cells were taken from unexposed donors. CD4+ T cells were isolated from the cells after about nine days of culture. No cognate antigen is known for these TCRs. Profiled with immunoSEQ multiplex PCR; TCRdb holds only in-frame clones, not every one. The sample holds 25,000 to 35,000 clones, 72% seen once. Sequencing was carried out using CD4+ T cells from PBMCs, cultured in vitro. These receptors were obtained from a human donor in good health.

J is TRBJ2-1 and V is TRBV7-2, with TRBD2 as a possible D gene (6 bases). Trimming removed 5 bases from V and 7 bases from J, with 15 bases in between. CDR1 and CDR2 from the germline V gene are SGHTA and FQGNSA. The length of the CDR3 is 14 residues. The CDR3 DNA is TGTGCCAGCAGCCGTAACGGAGGGTTGAATGAGCAGTTCTTC. Residues: CASSRNGGLNEQFF.

The chain couples TRBV12-5 to TRBJ1-4; perhaps TRBD1 as D (5 bases). The CDR3 is 17 residues long. Germline loops: CDR1 LGHNT, CDR2 FRNRAP. Trimming took 6 bases from V and 0 from J, leaving 17 bases between them. The CDR3 bases are TGTGCTAGTGGGATTCAGGGCAGGTTGACAACTAATGAAAAACTGTTTTTT. It yields the protein CASGIQGRLTTNEKLFF.

This clone appeared a few times. The V gene is TRBV6-2 or TRBV6-3, the J gene TRBJ2-5, with 10 nucleotides matching TRBD2. The J segment lost 1 base and the V segment lost 2 bases, leaving 1 base of the junction unmatched. Germline CDR1 is MNHEY and CDR2 is SVGEGT. The CDR3 totals 15 residues. The CDR3 region has the DNA TGTGCCAGCAGTTACCCTAGCGGGGGCCAAGAGACCCAGTACTTC. Its protein is CASSYPSGGQETQYF.

The rearrangement joins TRBV4-3 to TRBJ2-1; D gene unclear. V dropped 0 bases and J dropped 0 bases, with 12 bases sitting between them. CDR3 size: 17 residues. CDR1 is LGHNA and CDR2 is YSLEER in the germline V gene. CDR3 residues: CASSQDLKGSSYNEQFF. The CDR3 DNA follows: TGCGCCAGCAGCCAAGATCTGAAGGGCAGCTCCTACAATGAGCAGTTCTTC.

The chain has TRBV5-1 and TRBJ2-5; D might be TRBD1 (5 bases). V shed 0 bases and J shed 2 bases, with 11 bases lying between them. Germline-derived CDR1 and CDR2 are SGHRS and YFSETQ. The CDR3 loop spans 15 amino acids. The CDR3 spells CASSLAVRQQETQYF. CDR3 sequence (DNA): TGCGCCAGCAGCTTGGCCGTGCGACAGCAAGAGACCCAGTACTTC.

The CDR3 DNA sequence: TGTGCCAGTAGTATATCCAGAAGGACCGGGGAGCTGTTTTTT. Protein sequence: CASSISRRTGELFF. The J gene is TRBJ2-2, the V gene TRBV19; D unclear. Trimming removed 2 bases from V and 5 bases from J, with 9 bases in between. This CDR3 is built from 14 residues. In germline, CDR1 is LNHDA, CDR2 SQIVND (reference sequence). Based on the CDR3 plus reference TRBV19 and TRBJ2-2, the full variable domain is DGGITQSPKYLFRKEGQNVTLSCEQNLNHDAMYWYRQDPGQGLRLIYYSQIVNDFQKGDIAEGYSVSREKKESFPLTVTSAQKNPTAFYLCASSISRRTGELFFGEGSRLTVL.

This clone was recorded a few times. The chain uses TRBV18 and TRBJ1-1; D unclear. Per the germline V gene, CDR1 is KGHSH and CDR2 is LQKENI. Deletions cut 5 bases from V and 1 base from J, with 14 bases between. This CDR3 has 15 amino acids. The CDR3 is CASSTSSGSNTEAFF. Here the CDR3 DNA reads TGTGCCAGCTCAACTAGCTCGGGATCGAACACTGAAGCTTTCTTT.

This clone was seen a handful of times. The CDR3 DNA sequence: TGTGCCAGTAAAGGGCACCAAAGACAGGTGAACACTGAAGCTTTCTTT. This gives the protein CASKGHQRQVNTEAFF. The rearrangement joins TRBV19 to TRBJ1-1; D is possibly TRBD1 (6 bases). Looked up from germline, CDR1 is LNHDA and CDR2 is SQIVND (reference sequence). The V and J ends lost 7 bases and 0 bases respectively, with 18 bases between them. The CDR3 is made up of 16 amino acids.

V is TRBV2 and J is TRBJ2-3, with TRBD2 identical over 10 bases. CDR1 and CDR2 (germline): SNHLY, FYNNEI. The CDR3 has 13 amino acids. V shed 9 bases and J 4 bases; nucleotides not matched to a gene: 4. CDR3 DNA: TGTGCCAGTAGCGGGGGGAGTTCAGATACGCAGTATTTT. Translated: CASSGGSSDTQYF.

The V call is TRBV28, the J call TRBJ2-7; no reliable D call. V gave up 7 bases and J gave up 2 bases, with 21 bases separating them. The CDR3 loop spans 16 amino acids. CDR1 MDHEN and CDR2 SYDVKM come from the germline V gene. Here the CDR3 reads CASTSFDLGSTYEQYF. As DNA, the CDR3 is TGTGCCAGCACTAGTTTTGACCTAGGGTCTACCTACGAGCAGTACTTC. Variable domain in full (rest from reference TRBV28 and TRBJ2-7): DVKVTQSSRYLVKRTGEKVFLECVQDMDHENMFWYRQDPGLGLRLIYFSYDVKMKEKGDIPEGYSVSREKKERFSLILESASTNQTSMYLCASTSFDLGSTYEQYFGPGTRLTVT.

The rearrangement joins TRBV30 to TRBJ2-6; D gene uncertain. Looked up from germline, CDR1 is GTSNPN and CDR2 is SVGIG (reference sequence). This CDR3 has 12 amino acids. The germline V and J ends were trimmed by 1 base and 2 bases, with 0 bases remaining between them. The CDR3 DNA sequence: TGTGCCTGGAGTGCTGGGGCCAACGTCCTGACTTTC. It is translated as CAWSAGANVLTF.

The chain recombines TRBV28 with TRBJ1-2; possible D gene TRBD1, 6 bases. The CDR3 runs to 13 residues. V was cut by 2 bases and J by 5 bases, with 9 bases left in between. CDR1 and CDR2 (germline): MDHEN, SYDVKM. In DNA, the CDR3 is TGTGCCAGCAGTTTAGGGGACACATATGGCTACACCTTC. Its protein is CASSLGDTYGYTF.

This clone was seen more than once but under ten times. The V and J genes are TRBV5-4 and TRBJ2-2; TRBD2 agrees at 12 bases. J was trimmed by 5 bases and V by 5 bases; bases with no gene match: 4. This CDR3 has 15 residues. The germline V gene has CDR1 SGHNT and CDR2 YYREEE (reference sequence). CDR3 in DNA: TGTGCCAGCAGGATGACTAGCGGGAGAACCGGGGAGCTGTTTTTT. Its protein product is CASRMTSGRTGELFF.

A single count supports this clone. The chain employs TRBV6-2 or TRBV6-3 and TRBJ2-7, with 8 bases aligning to TRBD2. The CDR3 covers 15 residues. Germline V gene lookup returns CDR1 MNHEY and CDR2 SVGEGT. The junction had 8 bases not matched to a gene; V was cut back by 5 bases and J by 2 bases. CDR3 DNA: TGTGCCAGCAGTCAGGGACTAGTCTGGCCCTACGAGCAGTACTTC. Its protein product is CASSQGLVWPYEQYF.

The gene calls are TRBV2 and TRBJ1-2; 8 positions match TRBD1. Trimming removed 6 bases from V and 3 bases from J; junction bases left unmatched: 9. The germline gives CDR1 SNHLY, CDR2 FYNNEI. This CDR3 has 15 amino acids. The CDR3 loop is CASRKAGGGDYGYTF. The CDR3 DNA follows: TGTGCCAGCAGGAAAGCAGGGGGCGGGGACTATGGCTACACCTTC.

Only a few counts were recorded for this clone. This rearrangement joins TRBV4-2 to TRBJ1-2, with D unresolved. The CDR3 is 15 residues long. V was trimmed by 0 bases and J by 4 bases, leaving 12 bases between them. Germline V gene sequence: CDR1 LGHNA, CDR2 YNFKEQ. The DNA for the CDR3 is TGTGCCAGCAGCCAAGATCTGTCCAGTGCCTATGGCTACACCTTC. Translating gives CASSQDLSSAYGYTF.

The chain employs TRBV24-1 and TRBJ2-7, with D possibly being TRBD2 (5 bases). In germline, CDR1 is KGHDR, CDR2 SFDVKD. This CDR3 contains 18 residues. Trimming cost V 5 bases and J 0 bases, with 22 bases left between them. This CDR3 reads CATSGGRASIEGSYEQYF. CDR3 bases: TGTGCCACCAGTGGTGGTCGGGCCTCGATTGAGGGCTCCTACGAGCAGTACTTC.

This clone was observed a few times. The CDR3 coding sequence is TGTGCCAGCAAAGTCGACAACGGAAACACTGAAGCTTTCTTT. Its protein is CASKVDNGNTEAFF. The gene calls are TRBV7-2 and TRBJ1-1; no clear D. The germline V and J ends were trimmed by 7 bases and 2 bases, with 14 bases remaining between them. This CDR3 spans 14 amino acids. Germline loops: CDR1 SGHTA, CDR2 FQGNSA. Combining the CDR3 with reference TRBV7-2 and TRBJ1-1 gives the whole variable domain GAGVSQSPSNKVTEKGKDVELRCDPISGHTALYWYRQSLGQGLEFLIYFQGNSAPDKSGLPSDRFSAERTGGSVSTLTIQRTQQEDSAVYLCASKVDNGNTEAFFGQGTRLTVV.

Comments on this clone: One end of the junction fails to match germline, which may point to a read error. The genes are TRBV7-3 and TRBJ2-2; maybe TRBD2 (5 bases). Germline V lookup: CDR1 SGHTA, CDR2 FQGTGA. This CDR3 contains 14 residues. CDR3 in DNA: TGTGCCAGCAGTTTAACTAGGAACACCGGGGAGCTGTTTTTT. This codes for CASSLTRNTGELFF. The entire variable domain, with the rest obtained from reference TRBV7-3 and TRBJ2-2, is as follows: GAGVSQTPSNKVTEKGKYVELRCDPISGHTALYWYRQSLGQGPEFLIYFQGTGAADDSGLPNDRFFAVRPEGSVSTLKIQRTERGDSAVYLCASSLTRNTGELFFGEGSRLTVL.

The chain is built from TRBV5-8 and TRBJ1-2, with unresolved D. The CDR3 runs 13 residues. The germline V gene encodes CDR1 SGHTS and CDR2 YDEGEE. Trimming pared 0 bases from V and 4 bases from J, leaving 7 bases between. The CDR3 sequence is CASSLGTPYGYTF. CDR3 nucleotides: TGTGCCAGCAGCTTGGGGACTCCCTATGGCTACACCTTC.

V gene TRBV6-2 or TRBV6-3 combines with J gene TRBJ2-2, with 7 positions matching TRBD2. Germline V gives CDR1 MNHEY, CDR2 SVGEGT. This CDR3 spans 14 amino acids. Germline trimming cut 6 bases from V and 4 bases from J; bases unmatched to any gene: 5. CDR3 DNA sequence: TGTGCCAGCAGCCGTGGGGGGGTCACCGGGGAGCTGTTTTTT. This gives the protein CASSRGGVTGELFF.

This clone was seen only once. This rearrangement joins TRBV7-8 to TRBJ1-1; the match to TRBD1 covers 8 bases. CDR3 length: 16 amino acids. From germline, CDR1 is SGHVS and CDR2 FQNEAQ. V trimming: 5 bases; J trimming: 4 bases; junction bases outside the gene matches: 12. CDR3 sequence: CASSMRQGAPGTEAFF. The CDR3 nucleotides read TGTGCCAGCAGCATGCGGCAGGGGGCCCCCGGCACTGAAGCTTTCTTT.

The rearrangement joins TRBV7-9 to TRBJ2-1; 10 bases line up with TRBD2. Germline trimming cut 5 bases from V and 6 bases from J; bases unmatched to any gene: 13. The germline CDR1 and CDR2 sequences are SEHNR and FQNEAQ (reference sequence). CDR3 length equals 17 residues. CDR3 DNA sequence: TGTGCCAGCAGCCCCAGGGGGAGCGGGGGGGCCTTCAATGAGCAGTTCTTC. Protein product: CASSPRGSGGAFNEQFF.